The clone carrying this TCR beta chain was seen only once. The repertoire was sequenced with immunoSEQ multiplex PCR; TCRdb's copy has only in-frame clones and lacks some. Of roughly 80,000 clones listed, around 80% are singletons. These data come from a study of blood T cell repertoires in COVID-19. As for the study in general: From the United States, Italy and Spain came samples of acute and convalescent COVID-19.

This TCR was sampled from a woman aged 55-75 years with acute or convalescent COVID-19. Sequencing was done on a sample of peripheral blood.

The CDR3 spells CASSVGSGGNSPLHF. The CDR3 nucleotides read TGTGCCAGCAGCGTAGGGTCGGGGGGTAATTCACCCCTCCACTTT. The chain uses TRBV9 and TRBJ1-6; weak D call: TRBD1 (5 bases). CDR3 length equals 15 residues. V dropped 0 bases and J dropped 6 bases, with 10 bases sitting between them. From germline, CDR1 is SGDLS and CDR2 YYNGEE.